Here is one T cell receptor (beta chain) with its context. Its cognate antigen is unknown. These data belong to a study of untreated major depressive disorder. Study findings and constraints: In every subject, the five largest TRBV05-01 clones were private. TRBV05-01 (Vbeta 5.1) usage was higher in CD4+ T cells of depressed patients than controls.

The CDR3 sequence is 16 residues long. The V gene's germline CDR1 is GTSNPN and CDR2 SVGIG (reference sequence). The V gene lost 0 bases and the J gene lost 5 bases, with 19 bases spanning the gap. The assay was immunoSEQ multiplex PCR, and TCRdb's table has in-frame clones only and misses some. The profile covers 10,000 to 15,000 clones, with 92% appearing a single time and more than 0.75% taken by the ten largest. The sequence was obtained from a man aged 25 to 40 with major depressive disorder. The gene calls are TRBV30 and TRBJ2-5, with a tentative D call TRBD1 (7 bases). Sequencing used CD4+ T cells from PBMCs. The CDR3 region is CAWSVGGGGTRETQYF. CDR3 nucleotides: TGTGCCTGGAGTGTAGGCGGAGGGGGCACAAGGGAGACCCAGTACTTC.